Shown below are 18 T cell receptor beta chains from a single sample sequenced in a study of shared T cell receptors in the human thymus. TCRdb keeps only in-frame clones here, not all; method: immunoSEQ multiplex PCR. The table has hundreds of thousands of clones, 80% to 90% seen once. This sample also belongs to another study, concerning human thymus T cells.

Sequenced input: thymocytes. Receptor source: a boy younger than two with a congenital heart defect.

This rearrangement joins TRBV5-1 to TRBJ2-7, with D possibly matching TRBD1 (5 bases). CDR3 length: 10 residues. CDR1 SGHRS and CDR2 YFSETQ come from the germline V gene. The ends were cut back, 10 bases at V and 6 bases at J, with 11 bases in the middle. The CDR3 DNA is TGCGCCGCATCTAGGGGCGAGCAGTACTTC. This codes for CAASRGEQYF.

The V gene is TRBV28, the J gene TRBJ2-7; 9 nucleotides agree with TRBD1. J lost 4 bases, V lost 10 bases, and 23 bases had no gene match. This CDR3 is 18 amino acids long. Looked up from germline, CDR1 is MDHEN and CDR2 is SYDVKM. CDR3 sequence reads: CAIQASRFDRGGKYEQYF. For the CDR3, the DNA is TGTGCCATCCAGGCCTCGCGCTTTGACAGGGGGGGCAAGTACGAGCAGTACTTC.

The J gene is TRBJ2-5, the V gene TRBV4-3, with TRBD2 matching over 11 bases. The junction had 6 bases not matched to a gene; V was cut back by 3 bases and J by 0 bases. The germline V gene encodes CDR1 LGHNA and CDR2 YSLEER. This CDR3 has 17 amino acids. CDR3 region: CASSHLSSGGHQETQYF. CDR3 DNA: TGCGCCAGCAGCCATCTTTCTAGCGGGGGGCACCAAGAGACCCAGTACTTC.

The genes are TRBV4-3 and TRBJ2-2, with D hard to call. V shed 0 bases and J shed 0 bases, with 17 bases lying between them. The CDR3 extends over 19 amino acids. Germline CDR1 LGHNA, CDR2 YSLEER. The CDR3 sequence is CASSQEPKTRPPNTGELFF. The CDR3 bases are TGCGCCAGCAGCCAAGAGCCCAAGACAAGGCCCCCGAACACCGGGGAGCTGTTTTTT.

The rearrangement joins TRBV2 to TRBJ2-7; the D is unclear. Between the trimmed V and J ends, which lost 3 bases and 0 bases, there was a span of 9 bases. CDR1 and CDR2 from the germline V gene are SNHLY and FYNNEI. The CDR3 loop spans 14 amino acids. DNA for the CDR3: TGTGCCAGCAGTGAGGCACCCACCTCCTACGAGCAGTACTTC. It encodes CASSEAPTSYEQYF.

The rearrangement joins TRBV15 to TRBJ1-2; 8 positions match TRBD1. V lost 0 bases, J lost 5 bases, and 8 bases stayed unmatched. Germline lookup yields CDR1 LNHNV and CDR2 YYDKDF (reference sequence). The CDR3 totals 16 residues. The CDR3 sequence: CATSRERGTGPYGYTF. In DNA form, the CDR3 reads TGTGCCACCAGCAGAGAGCGCGGGACAGGACCGTATGGCTACACCTTC. Full variable domain (missing parts from reference TRBV15 and TRBJ1-2): DAMVIQNPRYQVTQFGKPVTLSCSQTLNHNVMYWYQQKSSQAPKLLFHYYDKDFNNEADTPDNFQSRRPNTSFCFLDIRSPGLGDTAMYLCATSRERGTGPYGYTFGSGTRLTVV.

In the case of this clone: It is likely a read error, because the conserved phenylalanine at the end of the CDR3 is missing. The V call is TRBV9, the J call TRBJ1-1, with 10 bases matching TRBD1. This CDR3 has 15 amino acids. Unmatched junction bases numbered 6, after V lost 4 bases and J lost 3 bases. Germline-derived CDR1 and CDR2 are SGDLS and YYNGEE. CDR3 nucleotides: TGTGCCAGCAGCCTGCTGGACAGGGGGGACACTGAAGCTTTCTTG. Protein product: CASSLLDRGDTEAFL.

The chain couples TRBV6-5 to TRBJ2-7, with D perhaps TRBD2 (5 bases). The V end lost 7 bases, the J end lost 2 bases, and 18 bases lay between the germline ends. Per germline, CDR1 MNHEY and CDR2 SVGAGI. The CDR3 spans 15 residues. The CDR3 loop reads CASKRSERPAYEQYF. The CDR3 DNA reads as TGTGCCAGCAAACGCTCGGAGCGGCCCGCCTACGAGCAGTACTTC.

The rearrangement links TRBV19 to TRBJ1-6; the D gene is possibly TRBD1 (6 bases). Germline values: CDR1 LNHDA, CDR2 SQIVND (reference sequence). CDR3 length: 13 residues. Trimming shortened V by 6 bases and J by 7 bases, and 10 bases separated the two germline ends. CDR3 DNA sequence: TGTGCCAGTAGCCCTGGGACAAATTCACCCCTCCACTTT. This gives the protein CASSPGTNSPLHF.

This clone was seen only once. The V gene is TRBV2, the J gene TRBJ1-2, with TRBD1 identical over 7 bases. CDR1 SNHLY and CDR2 FYNNEI come from the germline V gene. The CDR3 runs to 13 residues. V was pared by 3 bases and J by 2 bases, with 0 bases of the junction left unmatched. The CDR3 protein is CASSEGQNYGYTF. The CDR3 coding sequence is TGTGCCAGCAGTGAGGGACAGAACTATGGCTACACCTTC.

The chain combines TRBV5-4 with TRBJ1-1; possibly TRBD1 for D (6 bases). V was cut by 0 bases and J by 6 bases, with 18 bases left in between. The V gene's germline CDR1 is SGHNT and CDR2 YYREEE (reference sequence). The CDR3 runs to 16 residues. CDR3 nucleotides: TGTGCCAGCAGCTTGGTTTATGGACAGACTGGGGCTGAAGCTTTCTTT. This translates into CASSLVYGQTGAEAFF.

The V gene is TRBV5-1, the J gene TRBJ2-6; D not certain. The CDR3 runs to 18 residues. Trimming pared 0 bases from V and 4 bases from J, leaving 17 bases between. Germline CDR1 and CDR2: SGHRS and YFSETQ. The CDR3 spells CASSLGTPARPGANVLTF. CDR3 sequence (DNA): TGCGCCAGCAGCTTGGGTACCCCAGCGAGGCCGGGGGCCAACGTCCTGACTTTC.

This clone was seen only a few times. The CDR3 DNA is TGTGCCAGCGGCTCAGATAATTCACCCCTCCACTTT. Translated, it gives CASGSDNSPLHF. The rearrangement links TRBV5-6 to TRBJ1-6, with D hard to call. The germline gives CDR1 SGHDT, CDR2 YYEEEE. The CDR3 has 12 amino acids. Trimming cost V 7 bases and J 5 bases, with 7 bases left between them. The full variable domain, completed using reference TRBV5-6 and TRBJ1-6, is DAGVTQSPTHLIKTRGQQVTLRCSPKSGHDTVSWYQQALGQGPQFIFQYYEEEERQRGNFPDRFSGHQFPNYSSELNVNALLLGDSALYLCASGSDNSPLHFGNGTRLTVT.

V is TRBV14 and J is TRBJ2-3; 7 bases fit TRBD2. Germline V gene sequence: CDR1 SGHDN, CDR2 FVKESK. V lost 1 base, J lost 8 bases, and 9 bases stayed unmatched. The CDR3 consists of 15 residues. CDR3 coding DNA: TGTGCCAGCAGCCAAGGCCTAGCGGCCAGCAGTACGCAGTATTTT. Translation: CASSQGLAASSTQYF.

V usage is TRBV30 and J usage is TRBJ1-5; possible D gene TRBD1, 5 bases. The germline gives CDR1 GTSNPN, CDR2 SVGIG (reference sequence). This CDR3 comprises 15 residues. Trimming removed 4 bases at V and 0 bases at J, with 13 bases between. CDR3: CAWTLQGNSNQPQHF. As DNA, the CDR3 is TGTGCCTGGACCCTGCAGGGCAATAGCAATCAGCCCCAGCATTTT.

This chain joins TRBV6-1 and TRBJ2-2, with 9 nucleotides matching TRBD2. Trimming took 3 bases from V and 0 from J; bases not matched to a gene: 11. Germline CDR1 reads MNHNS; CDR2 reads SASEGT. The CDR3 sequence is 19 residues long. CDR3 bases: TGTGCCAGCAGTGATCCAAGGACTAGCGCCCGAACGAACACCGGGGAGCTGTTTTTT. Protein sequence: CASSDPRTSARTNTGELFF.

The V and J genes are TRBV12-5 and TRBJ1-1, with 8 bases lining up with TRBD1. CDR3 length: 15 residues. Germline V gives CDR1 LGHNT, CDR2 FRNRAP. J gave up 7 bases and V 7 bases, and 14 bases lay outside the gene matches. The CDR3 DNA is TGTGCTAGTGCCACAGGAGGCAGGGGGCGAGGTGAAGCTTTCTTT. Translation gives CASATGGRGRGEAFF.

The genes are TRBV21-1 and TRBJ1-2. TRBV21-1 is a recognized pseudogene. The CDR3 sequence is 15 residues long. The CDR3, as DNA: TGTGCCAGCAGCAAAGTGAGCGGGTTAAACTATGGCTACACCTTC. It yields the protein CASSKVSGLNYGYTF.